Included here is one T cell receptor beta chain sequence, with context. Its target is not known. This CDR3 comprises 15 residues. CDR1 and CDR2 (germline): MNHEY, SMNVEV (reference sequence). The trim removed 6 bases at V and 2 bases at J, leaving 10 bases unmatched. This entry comes from a study of STAT5B mutations in CD4+ large granular lymphocyte leukemia. Notes on the study in general: Patient CD4-sorted repertoires stayed more clonal than healthy ones after leukemic-clone removal.

This was a survey-level run. Using immunoSEQ multiplex PCR, the repertoire was profiled, and TCRdb retains in-frame clones only, with some absent. Among 9,800 or so clones, just under 85% were seen once, and the ten largest hold about 75%. Recruitment of CD4+ T-LGLL patients was in Padova, Helsinki and Shinshu. This TCR was recovered from a man aged 55 to 70 with CD4+ T-cell large granular lymphocyte leukemia. Source material: PBMCs. The genes are TRBV27 and TRBJ2-7, with TRBD2 matching over 7 bases. CDR3 in amino acids: CASRVTAGSTYEQYF. In DNA, the CDR3 is TGTGCCAGCAGGGTAACAGCGGGATCCACCTACGAGCAGTACTTC.